This T cell receptor beta chain was retrieved from a study of T-cell memory formation after mild COVID-19. Study-level findings and limits: Some clones that responded were present in memory (sampled pre-infection), which suggests cross-reactive memory joined. Clones that contracted from day 15 to 85 had balanced CD4/CD8; later expanders were CD4+ biased. Contracting CD4+ clones lay largely in CM and EM, with CD8+ ones residing in EMRA.

As regards this clonotype: Its specificity is unknown.

Amplification by 5'RACE using constant-segment primers produced TCR alpha and TCR beta cDNA libraries that carried sample barcodes and UMIs. TCRdb ran MiXCR on the 5' RACE reads and lists one entry per CDR3 protein. The sample has about 90,000 distinct CDR3 sequences; less than 15% are singletons. After removal of 5 bases from V and 8 bases from J, the junction contained 11 bases not matched to a gene. CDR3 length: 15 amino acids. CDR1 SEHNR and CDR2 FQNEAQ come from the germline V gene (reference sequence). The chain employs TRBV7-9 and TRBJ2-1; 8 bases align to TRBD2. This sequence originates from an adult woman who had mild COVID-19 (a few samples of this study predate the infection). Cell type and time point are not known. The sequencing input was PBMCs or a T cell subset sorted from them (not recorded which). The CDR3 DNA reads TGTGCCAGCAGCCTGGGGCTAGCGGGTAAAGATGAGCAGTTCTTC. It translates to CASSLGLAGKDEQFF.